This T cell receptor (beta chain) was documented in a study of blood T cell repertoires in COVID-19 (dated by TCRdb to the early 2020s). About the study as a whole: Collaborator samples came from the United States, Italy and Spain and covered acute and convalescent phases of COVID-19. The material from the prospective study consisted of cDNA or gDNA derived from T cells, B-cell-depleted T cells, or PBMCs. Subjects who had been exposed to COVID-19, were actively infected with it, or had recovered from it provided the deeply sampled blood TCRbeta repertoires that made up the dataset. The repertoires were made available in a free public database intended to serve as a resource for research on the immune response to SARS-CoV-2. Samples were obtained from the ongoing ImmuneRACE study (first 160 participants) and from 1,200 or so subjects provided by 6 global collaborators. Nearly every sample came with metadata listing a de-identified subject ID, COVID-19 status, age in years and sex. HLA class I and class II types, where available, came from metadata supplied by the sample provider rather than from assay-based typing. Overall results and qualifications from the work: Clinical and demographic metadata were provided uncurated, with the amount varying by source and participant.

Whole blood was collected in K2EDTA tubes by collaborating institutions according to the institutions' own protocols. For TCRbeta analysis, collaborators shipped samples in one of three forms: frozen whole blood, isolated PBMCs, or DNA extracted from either of those sample types. TCRbeta CDR3 regions were amplified from genomic DNA using the immunoSEQ Assay, a bias-controlled multiplex PCR. The original methods were these. Within the assay, amplification of reference gene primers was used to estimate how many nucleated cells each sample contained. To quantify the absolute abundance of each unique TCRbeta CDR3 rearrangement, sequence reads were collapsed and filtered. Productive Simpson clonality was computed per sample as the square root of Simpson's diversity index over productive rearrangements. Imported from immuneACCESS, the table was reduced by TCRdb to in-frame sequences with V and J called. These copies leave out some clones; in studies compared against another copy, an unresolved V gene accounts for under half, and the cause of the remainder is not known. Clonal size and the V and J genes are those of that table, whereas D and trimming came from the DNA. This sample holds about 240,000 clones; about 80% were observed only once. The ten largest clones take up around 9.6% of the sample.

Notes on this clone: The antigen it recognizes is unknown. One junction end disagrees with the germline gene, perhaps due to a read error.

Sequencing was carried out using peripheral blood. This receptor was obtained from a woman older than 75 with acute or convalescent COVID-19.

The bases are TGTGCTAGCAGCTTAGACAGGGCCGGGGAGCTGTTTTTT. This codes for CASSLDRAGELFF. This receptor chain uses TRBV7-7 and TRBJ2-2; 7 bases in the middle match TRBD1. CDR1 and CDR2 (SSHAT, FNYEAQ) derive from the germline V gene (reference sequence). Its CDR3 holds 13 amino acids, cysteine through phenylalanine. Of the read, only the CDR3 DNA is kept; its 39 bases are in frame from base 1.